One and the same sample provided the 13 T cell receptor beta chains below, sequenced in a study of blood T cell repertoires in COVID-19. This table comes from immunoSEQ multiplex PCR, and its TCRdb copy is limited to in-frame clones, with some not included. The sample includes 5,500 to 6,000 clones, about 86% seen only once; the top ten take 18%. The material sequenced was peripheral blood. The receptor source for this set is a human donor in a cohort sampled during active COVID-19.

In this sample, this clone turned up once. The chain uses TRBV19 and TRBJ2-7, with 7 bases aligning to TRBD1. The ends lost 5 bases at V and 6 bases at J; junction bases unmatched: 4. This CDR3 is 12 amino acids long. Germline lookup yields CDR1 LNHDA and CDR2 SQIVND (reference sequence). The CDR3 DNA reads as TGTGCCAGTAGTCCACAGGGGAGCGAGCAGTACTTC. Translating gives CASSPQGSEQYF. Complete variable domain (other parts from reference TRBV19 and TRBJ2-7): DGGITQSPKYLFRKEGQNVTLSCEQNLNHDAMYWYRQDPGQGLRLIYYSQIVNDFQKGDIAEGYSVSREKKESFPLTVTSAQKNPTAFYLCASSPQGSEQYFGPGTRLTVT.

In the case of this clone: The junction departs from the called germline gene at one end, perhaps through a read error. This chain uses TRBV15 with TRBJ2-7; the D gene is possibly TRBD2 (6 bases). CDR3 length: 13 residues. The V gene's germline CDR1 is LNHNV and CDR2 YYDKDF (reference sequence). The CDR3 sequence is CATSRDLMGGRDF. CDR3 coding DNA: TGTGCCACCAGCAGAGATCTTATGGGGGGTAGGGACTTC.

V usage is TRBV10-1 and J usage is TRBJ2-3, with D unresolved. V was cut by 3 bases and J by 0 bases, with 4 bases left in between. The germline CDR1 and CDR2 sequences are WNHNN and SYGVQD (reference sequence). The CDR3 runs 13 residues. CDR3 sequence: CASSDTSTDTQYF. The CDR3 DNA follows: TGCGCCAGCAGTGACACTAGCACAGATACGCAGTATTTT.

This chain's CDR3 is CASSPPGGRGYTF. The CDR3, as DNA: TGTGCCAGCAGTCCCCCAGGGGGGCGAGGCTACACCTTC. The V gene is TRBV27, the J gene TRBJ1-2, with 7 bases matching TRBD1. V gave up 5 bases and J gave up 8 bases; unmatched junction bases: 8. Germline assignment: CDR1 MNHEY and CDR2 SMNVEV (reference sequence). CDR3 size: 13 residues.

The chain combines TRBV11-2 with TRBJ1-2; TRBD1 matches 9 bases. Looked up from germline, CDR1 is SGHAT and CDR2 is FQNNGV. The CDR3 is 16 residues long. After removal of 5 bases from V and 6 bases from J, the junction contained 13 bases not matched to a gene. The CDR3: CASSTSSRDRAHGYTF. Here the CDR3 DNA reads TGTGCCAGCAGCACCTCCTCCCGGGACAGGGCCCATGGCTACACCTTC.

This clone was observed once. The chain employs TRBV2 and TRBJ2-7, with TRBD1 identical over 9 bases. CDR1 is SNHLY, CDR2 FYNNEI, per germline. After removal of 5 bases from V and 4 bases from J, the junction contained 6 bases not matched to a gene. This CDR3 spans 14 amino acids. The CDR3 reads CASSNRDREYEQYF. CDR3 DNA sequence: TGTGCCAGCAGTAACCGGGACAGGGAATACGAGCAGTACTTC.

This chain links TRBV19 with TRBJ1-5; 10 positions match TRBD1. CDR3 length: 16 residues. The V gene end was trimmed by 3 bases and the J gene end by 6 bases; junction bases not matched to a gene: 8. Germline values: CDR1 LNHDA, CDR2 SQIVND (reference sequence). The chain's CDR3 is CASSIRQGAGIQPQHF. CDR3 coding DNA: TGTGCCAGTAGTATCCGACAGGGGGCAGGTATTCAGCCCCAGCATTTT. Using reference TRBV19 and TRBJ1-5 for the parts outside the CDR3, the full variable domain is DGGITQSPKYLFRKEGQNVTLSCEQNLNHDAMYWYRQDPGQGLRLIYYSQIVNDFQKGDIAEGYSVSREKKESFPLTVTSAQKNPTAFYLCASSIRQGAGIQPQHFGDGTRLSIL.

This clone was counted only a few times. As DNA, the CDR3 is TGTGCCACCCACAGGGGGGGATCACCCCTCCACTTT. It specifies CATHRGGSPLHF. V is TRBV24-1 and J is TRBJ1-6; 8 nucleotides match TRBD1. V shed 9 bases and J 10 bases; nucleotides not matched to a gene: 4. CDR3 size: 12 residues. Germline CDR1 is KGHDR and CDR2 is SFDVKD.

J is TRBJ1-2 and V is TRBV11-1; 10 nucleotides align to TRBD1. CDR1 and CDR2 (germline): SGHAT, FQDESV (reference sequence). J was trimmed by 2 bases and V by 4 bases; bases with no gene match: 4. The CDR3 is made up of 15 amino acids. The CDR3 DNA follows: TGTGCCAGCAGCTCGGGACAGGGGATAAACTATGGCTACACCTTC. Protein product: CASSSGQGINYGYTF.

CDR3: CASSSTGYNSPLHF. The CDR3 region has the DNA TGTGCCAGCAGCTCGACAGGGTATAATTCACCCCTCCACTTT. The V call is TRBV7-9, the J call TRBJ1-6, with 7 bases identical to TRBD1. Germline loops: CDR1 SEHNR, CDR2 FQNEAQ (reference sequence). The V and J ends lost 4 bases and 4 bases, in that order; junction bases with no gene match: 1. The CDR3 has 14 amino acids.

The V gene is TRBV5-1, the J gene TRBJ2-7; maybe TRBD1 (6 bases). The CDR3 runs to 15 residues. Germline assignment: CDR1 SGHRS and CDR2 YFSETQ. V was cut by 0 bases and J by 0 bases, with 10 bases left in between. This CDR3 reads CASSLGQVSSYEQYF. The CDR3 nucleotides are TGCGCCAGCAGCTTGGGACAGGTCAGCTCCTACGAGCAGTACTTC.

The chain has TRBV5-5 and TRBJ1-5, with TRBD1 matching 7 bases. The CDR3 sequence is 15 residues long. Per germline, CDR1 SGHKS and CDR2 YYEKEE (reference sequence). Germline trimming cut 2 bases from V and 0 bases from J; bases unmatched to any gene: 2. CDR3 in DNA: TGTGCCAGCAGCTTAAGACAGGGTAGCAATCAGCCCCAGCATTTT. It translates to CASSLRQGSNQPQHF.

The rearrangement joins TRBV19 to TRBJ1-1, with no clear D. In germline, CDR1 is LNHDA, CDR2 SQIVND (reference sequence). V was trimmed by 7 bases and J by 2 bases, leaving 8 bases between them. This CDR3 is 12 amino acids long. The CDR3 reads CASNAGNTEAFF. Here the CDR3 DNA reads TGTGCCAGTAATGCAGGAAACACTGAAGCTTTCTTT.